The 24 T cell receptor beta chains below were found in one sample sequenced in a study of CD8 T cells in Susac syndrome. Reverse transcription of roughly 0.45 to 1 ug RNA was performed with random hexamers. TCRdb re-analysed the immunoSEQ multiplex PCR reads in MiXCR, keeping a single row per CDR3 protein. The sample consists of about 400,000 distinct CDR3 sequences, approximately 85% of them appearing once. Specimen: CD8+ T cells from PBMCs. The receptor set was obtained from a human donor with multiple sclerosis.

The CDR3 DNA reads TGTGCCAGCAGCCAAGGCCCGGACGCCACGTTGGGGGATGAAAAACTGTTTTTT. It encodes CASSQGPDATLGDEKLFF. V gene TRBV3-1 combines with J gene TRBJ1-4; possible D gene TRBD1, 5 bases. In germline, CDR1 is LGHDT, CDR2 YNNKEL (reference sequence). V shed 1 base and J shed 6 bases, with 21 bases lying between them. CDR3 length: 18 residues.

This sequence joins TRBV20-1 and TRBJ1-1; maybe TRBD1 (6 bases). This CDR3 is 13 amino acids long. Germline-derived CDR1 and CDR2 are DFQATT and SNEGSKA (reference sequence). The V and J ends lost 6 bases and 6 bases respectively, with 17 bases between them. CDR3 residues: CSAPSTGRAEAFF. CDR3 sequence (DNA): TGCAGTGCCCCATCGACAGGAAGGGCTGAAGCTTTCTTT.

The gene calls are TRBV27 and TRBJ2-1; D might be TRBD2 (6 bases). V gave up 5 bases and J gave up 9 bases, with 20 bases separating them. This CDR3 spans 15 amino acids. Germline CDR1 and CDR2: MNHEY and SMNVEV (reference sequence). The CDR3 is CASSGSVAGKGEQFF. CDR3 nucleotide sequence: TGTGCCAGCAGTGGGTCGGTCGCGGGGAAGGGTGAGCAGTTCTTC.

Only one count was recorded for this clonotype. The chain joins TRBV11-2 to TRBJ2-7; possible D gene TRBD2, 6 bases. Germline CDR1 reads SGHAT; CDR2 reads FQNNGV. The V gene lost 0 bases and the J gene lost 0 bases, with 12 bases spanning the gap. The CDR3 is 16 amino acids. The CDR3 DNA sequence: TGTGCCAGCAGCTTAGATAGGTGGGGGGACTCCTACGAGCAGTACTTC. Amino acid sequence: CASSLDRWGDSYEQYF.

This chain connects TRBV27 to TRBJ1-1; D possibly corresponds to TRBD1 (5 bases). CDR1 and CDR2 (germline): MNHEY, SMNVEV (reference sequence). V was clipped by 2 bases and J by 8 bases, with 12 bases between them. The CDR3 is 13 amino acids. The CDR3 coding sequence is TGTGCCAGCAGTTTAGCTGGGGCAAGGGAAGCTTTCTTT. As protein: CASSLAGAREAFF.

This rearrangement joins TRBV30 to TRBJ2-7; TRBD1 might be the D (6 bases). CDR1 and CDR2 (germline): GTSNPN, SVGIG (reference sequence). Trimming took 5 bases from V and 3 from J, leaving 14 bases between them. The CDR3 runs 13 residues. CDR3 nucleotides: TGTGCCTGGGAGCCCCGGGACATCTACGAGCAGTACTTC. This codes for CAWEPRDIYEQYF.

The gene calls are TRBV6-2 or TRBV6-3 and TRBJ1-5, with 7 bases fitting TRBD1. There are 12 residues in the CDR3. J was trimmed by 7 bases and V by 9 bases; bases with no gene match: 6. Germline loops: CDR1 MNHEY, CDR2 SVGEGT. The CDR3 spells CASRQGDQPQHF. CDR3 nucleotide sequence: TGTGCCAGTCGACAGGGTGACCAGCCCCAGCATTTT.

V and J are TRBV4-1 and TRBJ1-1, with 9 bases fitting TRBD1. J was trimmed by 4 bases and V by 5 bases; bases with no gene match: 2. This CDR3 region has 13 residues. In germline, CDR1 is MGHRA, CDR2 YSYEKL. In DNA form, the CDR3 reads TGCGCCAGCAGCGGACAGGGGAGCACTGAAGCTTTCTTT. The encoded protein is CASSGQGSTEAFF.

The chain links TRBV13 to TRBJ2-3, with 7 bases aligning to TRBD1. Trimming took 3 bases from V and 3 from J; bases not matched to a gene: 12. Germline lookup yields CDR1 PRHDT and CDR2 FYEKMQ (reference sequence). The CDR3 is made up of 17 amino acids. The CDR3 region is CASSLRNEGASTDTQYF. The CDR3 nucleotides read TGTGCCAGCAGCTTGAGAAATGAGGGGGCCAGTACAGATACGCAGTATTTT.

The V gene is TRBV20-1, the J gene TRBJ2-7; D unresolved. V was clipped by 5 bases and J by 6 bases, with 11 bases between them. The length of the CDR3 is 11 residues. CDR1 and CDR2 (germline): DFQATT, SNEGSKA (reference sequence). For the CDR3, the DNA is TGCAGTGCTGGACGGCCCAGCGAGCAGTACTTC. Its protein product is CSAGRPSEQYF.

There are a few counts of this clonotype. The chain combines TRBV25-1 with TRBJ1-2; possible D gene TRBD1, 5 bases. The CDR3 loop spans 12 amino acids. Trimming removed 3 bases at V and 4 bases at J, with 6 bases between. Germline CDR1 is MGHDK and CDR2 is SYGVNS. The CDR3 region has the DNA TGTGCCAGCAGTGAGACAGCCTATGGCTACACCTTC. Amino acids: CASSETAYGYTF.

The chain recombines TRBV4-1 with TRBJ1-1, with D perhaps TRBD1 (6 bases). The CDR3 sequence is 16 residues long. Germline CDR1 and CDR2: MGHRA and YSYEKL. V lost 1 base and J lost 4, with 16 bases in between. The CDR3 loop reads CASSQVGRAGATEAFF. CDR3 coding DNA: TGCGCCAGCAGCCAAGTGGGGAGGGCGGGGGCCACTGAAGCTTTCTTT.

The DNA of the CDR3 is TGTGCCAGCACCTTACAGGGGGAATCCTACGAGCAGTACTTC. Translating it yields CASTLQGESYEQYF. The V call is TRBV6-1, the J call TRBJ2-7; TRBD1 aligns across 8 bases. V was pared by 7 bases and J by 1 base, with 6 bases of the junction left unmatched. The CDR3 consists of 14 residues. The germline CDR1 and CDR2 sequences are MNHNS and SASEGT.

The V call is TRBV27, the J call TRBJ2-7, with D unresolved. Germline lookup yields CDR1 MNHEY and CDR2 SMNVEV (reference sequence). Trimming removed 2 bases at V and 2 bases at J, with 16 bases between. This CDR3 is built from 16 residues. CDR3 sequence: CASSLNRAVMTYEQYF. The CDR3 DNA sequence: TGTGCCAGCAGTTTAAATCGTGCGGTGATGACCTACGAGCAGTACTTC.

In regard to this clonotype: An end of the junction does not agree with germline; a read error may underlie this. The chain combines TRBV5-1 with TRBJ1-1, with a weak D call TRBD1 (6 bases). The CDR3 has 15 amino acids. CDR1 is SGHRS, CDR2 YFSETQ, per germline. CDR3 sequence: CASSLVGGGFTEVFF. The CDR3 region has the DNA TGCGCCAGCAGCTTGGTGGGAGGGGGATTCACTGAAGTTTTCTTT.

V gene TRBV4-1 combines with J gene TRBJ1-1; D is uncertain. V lost 1 base and J lost 0, with 9 bases in between. Germline assignment: CDR1 MGHRA and CDR2 YSYEKL. This CDR3 has 15 residues. CDR3 sequence: CASSQVYGLNTEAFF. CDR3 coding DNA: TGCGCCAGCAGCCAAGTTTACGGATTGAACACTGAAGCTTTCTTT.

The genes are TRBV7-8 and TRBJ2-5; 7 nucleotides match TRBD2. Germline lookup yields CDR1 SGHVS and CDR2 FQNEAQ. This CDR3 is built from 16 residues. The ends lost 3 bases at V and 1 base at J; junction bases unmatched: 8. CDR3 sequence: CASSFYSLAPQETQYF. CDR3 sequence (DNA): TGTGCCAGCAGCTTCTATTCACTAGCGCCCCAAGAGACCCAGTACTTC.

The chain combines TRBV19 with TRBJ1-2, with D maybe TRBD1 (6 bases). The CDR3 extends over 19 amino acids. V lost 3 bases and J 4 bases, leaving 27 bases between the germline ends. The germline V gene encodes CDR1 LNHDA and CDR2 SQIVND (reference sequence). The CDR3 region is CASSMERGGGDQPGYGYTF. The CDR3 bases are TGTGCCAGTAGTATGGAACGAGGGGGAGGGGACCAACCGGGCTATGGCTACACCTTC.

CDR3 loop: CASSHEEDATDTQYF. The CDR3 nucleotides read TGCGCCAGCAGCCATGAGGAGGACGCCACAGATACGCAGTATTTT. This chain joins TRBV4-1 and TRBJ2-3, with D perhaps TRBD2 (5 bases). Germline V gene sequence: CDR1 MGHRA, CDR2 YSYEKL. The CDR3 loop spans 15 amino acids. V was clipped by 3 bases and J by 2 bases, with 12 bases between them.

There are a few counts of this clonotype. The V gene is TRBV6-1, the J gene TRBJ1-5; no reliable D call. The CDR3 is 14 residues long. Germline values: CDR1 MNHNS, CDR2 SASEGT. V lost 8 bases to trimming and J lost 0 bases, with 11 bases between them. The CDR3 protein is CASVVPASNQPQHF. CDR3 nucleotide sequence: TGTGCCAGCGTGGTTCCGGCTAGCAATCAGCCCCAGCATTTT.

The chain is built from TRBV14 and TRBJ2-7; tentative D call: TRBD1 (5 bases). The germline V gene has CDR1 SGHDN and CDR2 FVKESK. V lost 1 base to trimming and J lost 0 bases, with 10 bases between them. This CDR3 has 15 residues. CDR3 residues: CASSQVDSNSYEQYF. Here the CDR3 DNA reads TGTGCCAGCAGCCAAGTTGACAGCAACTCCTACGAGCAGTACTTC. Full variable domain (remainder filled in from reference TRBV14 and TRBJ2-7): EAGVTQFPSHSVIEKGQTVTLRCDPISGHDNLYWYRRVMGKEIKFLLHFVKESKQDESGMPNNRFLAERTGGTYSTLKVQPAELEDSGVYFCASSQVDSNSYEQYFGPGTRLTVT.

The chain has TRBV7-9 and TRBJ2-1, with a weak D call TRBD1 (5 bases). Germline V gene data show CDR1 as SEHNR and CDR2 as FQNEAQ (reference sequence). The CDR3 has 15 residues. V lost 2 bases and J 3 bases, leaving 11 bases between the germline ends. The CDR3 loop is CASSLKDTYYNEQFF. The DNA of the CDR3 is TGTGCCAGCAGCTTAAAGGACACCTACTACAATGAGCAGTTCTTC.

This chain connects TRBV5-6 to TRBJ2-7; weak D call: TRBD2 (6 bases). The germline V and J ends were trimmed by 1 base and 3 bases, with 14 bases remaining between them. The CDR3 has 15 residues. Germline V gives CDR1 SGHDT, CDR2 YYEEEE. CDR3: CASSLSAGSHYEQYF. Here the CDR3 DNA reads TGTGCCAGCAGCTTGAGTGCGGGAAGCCACTACGAGCAGTACTTC.

This clonotype was found once. This rearrangement joins TRBV13 to TRBJ2-7; weak D call: TRBD1 (5 bases). This CDR3 is 15 amino acids long. Germline assignment: CDR1 PRHDT and CDR2 FYEKMQ (reference sequence). Trimming stripped 0 bases from V and 5 bases from J, with 14 bases between. CDR3 region: CASSLGERGWDEQYF. In DNA, the CDR3 is TGTGCCAGCAGCTTAGGTGAAAGGGGTTGGGACGAGCAGTACTTC.